This T cell receptor beta chain was captured in a study of blood T cell repertoires in COVID-19. Study summary: Acute and convalescent COVID-19 samples came from the United States, Italy and Spain. T cells, B-cell-depleted T cells, or PBMCs supplied cDNA or gDNA.

The CDR3 loop spans 14 amino acids. Germline loops: CDR1 MDHEN, CDR2 SYDVKM. V shed 3 bases and J 9 bases; nucleotides not matched to a gene: 3. As processed by the authors: Estimation of nucleated cell counts relied on the amplification of reference gene primers. TCRdb's table, derived via immunoSEQ multiplex PCR, lists solely in-frame clones and lacks some. That table supplies the V and J calls and clone size; D and trimming were determined from the DNA. The sample carries over 300,000 clones, 90% recorded once. The origin of this receptor is a man aged 18 to 30 with active or convalescent COVID-19. The chain joins TRBV28 to TRBJ1-6, with TRBD1 identical over 9 bases. Specimen: peripheral blood. The CDR3: CASSLGTGFSPLHF. The CDR3 bases are TGTGCCAGCAGTTTGGGGACAGGGTTTTCACCCCTCCACTTT.